This T cell receptor (beta chain) was captured in a study of PD-1 blockade in classical Hodgkin lymphoma. Study-level results: Prior therapy or disease activity may underlie the repertoire differences, whose causes remain undefined. Complete responders' baseline diversity resembled that of newly diagnosed patients.

Concerning this clone itself: The antigen remains unidentified.

Libraries were prepared by immunoSEQ multiplex PCR; TCRdb keeps only in-frame clonotypes and omits some of them. This table has tens of thousands of clones, more than 65% appearing once. Germline lookup yields CDR1 SGHRS and CDR2 YFSETQ. V lost 0 bases and J lost 0, with 10 bases in between. The CDR3 totals 15 residues. Every patient relapsed after autologous stem cell transplantation, and brentuximab vedotin exposure varied. The sample in question was peripheral blood mononuclear cells (PBMCs), obtained at baseline. This chain links TRBV5-1 with TRBJ2-7, with D hard to call. The sequence was collected from a human donor with classical Hodgkin lymphoma. The CDR3 is CASSLVGGSSYEQYF. The CDR3 region has the DNA TGCGCCAGCAGCTTGGTGGGTGGATCCTCCTACGAGCAGTACTTC.